This T cell receptor (beta chain) was identified during a study of patients and donors after allogeneic stem cell transplantation. This CDR3 comprises 17 residues. V gave up 4 bases and J gave up 4 bases, with 20 bases separating them. Germline V gene lookup returns CDR1 SGHTA and CDR2 FQGNSA. Each CDR3 protein gets one entry after TCRdb re-called the RT-PCR reads with MiXCR. The table has about 960,000 distinct CDR3 sequences, roughly 17% seen once. The sequence derives from a human donor who was either an allogeneic HSCT recipient or a stem cell or donor lymphocyte infusion donor (not recorded which). It is not recorded whose cells these are; they may come from a transplant donor. The chain uses TRBV7-2 and TRBJ2-1; TRBD2 is a possible D gene (7 bases). The source material was blood, either unsorted or a sorted T cell fraction (not recorded which). CDR3 nucleotides: TGTGCCAGCAGCTACTACCAACGGGGGGCCCCTTACAATGAGCAGTTCTTC. It is translated as CASSYYQRGAPYNEQFF. Combining the CDR3 with reference TRBV7-2 and TRBJ2-1 gives the whole variable domain GAGVSQSPSNKVTEKGKDVELRCDPISGHTALYWYRQSLGQGLEFLIYFQGNSAPDKSGLPSDRFSAERTGGSVSTLTIQRTQQEDSAVYLCASSYYQRGAPYNEQFFGPGTRLTVL.